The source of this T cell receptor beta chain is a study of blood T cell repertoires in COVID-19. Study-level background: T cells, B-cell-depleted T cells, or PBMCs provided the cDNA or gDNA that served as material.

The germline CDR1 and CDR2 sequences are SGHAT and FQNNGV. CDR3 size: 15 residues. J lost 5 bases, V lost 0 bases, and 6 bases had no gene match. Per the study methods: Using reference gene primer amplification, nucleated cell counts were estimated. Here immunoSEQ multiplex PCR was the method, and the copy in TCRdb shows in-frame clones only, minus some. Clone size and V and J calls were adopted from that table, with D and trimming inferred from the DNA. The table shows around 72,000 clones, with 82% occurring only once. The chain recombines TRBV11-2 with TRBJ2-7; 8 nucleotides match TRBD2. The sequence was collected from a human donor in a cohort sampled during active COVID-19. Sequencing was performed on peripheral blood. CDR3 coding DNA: TGTGCCAGCAGCTTAGATGGCGGGGGGCTAAACGAGCAGTACTTC. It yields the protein CASSLDGGGLNEQYF.